This T cell receptor beta chain came from a study of regulatory T cells in long-lasting Graves disease. Overall study results and limits: There was favoring of TRBV28, TRBJ1-2 and TRBJ2-5 in persistent disease.

On this clonotype itself: Its antigen remains unknown.

Sequencing libraries for TCR beta were prepared with iRepertoire HTBI primers and Arm-PCR of CDR3 regions. MiXCR, run by TCRdb on the multiplex PCR reads, gives a single entry per CDR3 protein. The repertoire has about 430,000 distinct CDR3 sequences, 21% of them found once; the top ten carry about 13%. Germline V gives CDR1 SNHLY, CDR2 FYNNEI. The CDR3 runs 14 residues. The V gene end was trimmed by 4 bases and the J gene end by 6 bases; junction bases not matched to a gene: 5. Specified time point: persistent/refractory GD, antithyroid drugs over 5 years with positive TRAb. PBMC RNA served as the TCR library source.

Sequenced here: peripheral blood mononuclear cells (PBMCs), sampled when the disease was refractory, from a patient treated with antithyroid drugs. V usage is TRBV2 and J usage is TRBJ2-3; 9 bases map to TRBD2. The receptor's source is a female donor with Graves disease. In DNA, the CDR3 is TGTGCCAGCAGTGGGCAGCGGGAGGTTGATACGCAGTATTTT. Encoded protein: CASSGQREVDTQYF.